This T cell receptor beta chain was captured by sequencing in a study of long-term antiretroviral therapy in people with HIV. Study findings and constraints: CDR3 length ranges were narrower in HIV repertoires than in controls.

The run of the v3.0 immunoSEQ assay was at survey level. Clones were sequenced by immunoSEQ multiplex PCR, and TCRdb holds only the in-frame ones, with some missing. Here the sample spans about 15,000 clones, around nine tenths being singletons. This CDR3 is built from 15 residues. Deletions cut 8 bases from V and 5 bases from J, with 16 bases between. Germline CDR1 and CDR2: LNHNV and YYDKDF (reference sequence). Each donor had at least one pre-ART and at least two post-ART PBMC samples. With respect to this clone: Antigen: not known.

The specimen was unsorted PBMCs, collected 2.2 to 2.4 years before starting antiretroviral therapy. The sequence was obtained from a woman in her twenties or thirties with HIV. The chain combines TRBV15 with TRBJ1-6; tentative D call: TRBD1 (6 bases). The CDR3 here is CATRDGDNNNSPLHF. The CDR3 region has the DNA TGTGCCACCCGGGATGGGGACAACAATAATTCACCCCTCCACTTT.